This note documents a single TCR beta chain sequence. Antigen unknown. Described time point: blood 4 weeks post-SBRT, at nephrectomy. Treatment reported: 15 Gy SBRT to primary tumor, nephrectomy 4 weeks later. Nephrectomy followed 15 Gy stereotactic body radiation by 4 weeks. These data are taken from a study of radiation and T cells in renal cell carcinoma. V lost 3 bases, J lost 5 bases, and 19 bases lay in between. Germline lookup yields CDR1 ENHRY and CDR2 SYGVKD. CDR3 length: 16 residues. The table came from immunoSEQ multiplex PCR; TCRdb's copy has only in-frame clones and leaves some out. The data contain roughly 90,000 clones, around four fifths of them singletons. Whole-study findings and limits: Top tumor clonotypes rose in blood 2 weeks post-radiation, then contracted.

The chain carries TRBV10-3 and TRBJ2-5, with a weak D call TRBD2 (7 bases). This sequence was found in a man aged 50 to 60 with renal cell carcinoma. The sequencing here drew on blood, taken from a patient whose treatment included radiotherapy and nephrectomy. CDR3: CAISDSGRGAGETQYF. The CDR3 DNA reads TGTGCCATCAGTGACTCTGGACGGGGGGCGGGGGAGACCCAGTACTTC.